Listed below are T cell receptor beta chains from one sample, sequenced in a study of cytomegalovirus exposure and HLA in healthy donors. The table came from immunoSEQ multiplex PCR; TCRdb's copy has only in-frame clones and leaves some out. This table has hundreds of thousands of clones, 87% appearing once. Sample: PBMCs. The receptor source for this set is a woman aged 18 to 35 in good health and CMV-seropositive. Both conserved end residues are part of each CDR3. The order of the fields is J gene, D gene, clone size, V gene, CDR3 DNA, CDR3 protein. A D gene is named only where the DNA matches it firmly. A row's size may be missing; if present it is once, few, many or a size class.

TRBJ2-3	-	-	TRBV28	TGTGCCAGCAGTTTATCCCGGGACTTTGTCCGGGAACTCACAGATACGCAGTATTTT	CASSLSRDFVRELTDTQYF
TRBJ2-3	TRBD1	-	TRBV6-4	TGTGCCAGCAGTCCTGGACAGGACTCCACAGATACGCAGTATTTT	CASSPGQDSTDTQYF
TRBJ1-4	-	-	TRBV7-9	TGTGCCAGCAGCTTAGCGGCCAATTCGGCGGATATTGAAAAACTGTTTTTT	CASSLAANSADIEKLFF
TRBJ1-1	-	few	TRBV7-9	TGTGCCAGCAGCTTAATCGGCCTAAGACTTCCTGAAGCTTTCTTT	CASSLIGLRLPEAFF
TRBJ2-7	-	-	TRBV12-5	TGTGCTAGTGGTTTGGTACTGGGGGAAACAGGGTTACTCTTCTACGAGCAGTACTTC	CASGLVLGETGLLFYEQYF
TRBJ2-3	-	-	TRBV9	TGTGCCAGCAGCGTAAACTCCGGAGATACGCAGTATTTT	CASSVNSGDTQYF
TRBJ2-2	TRBD2	-	TRBV9	TGTGCCAGCAGCTTAGGACTAGCGGGAGGGCCGGTCACCGGGGAGCTGTTTTTT	CASSLGLAGGPVTGELFF
TRBJ2-7	-	-	TRBV2	TGTGCCCTCAGTGGGGAAGGGGGTACCTACGAGCAGTACTTC	CALSGEGGTYEQYF
TRBJ1-2	-	-	TRBV28	TGTGCCAGCAGTTTTAGGGCGACAGTTTGGTATGGCTACACCTTC	CASSFRATVWYGYTF
TRBJ2-7	-	-	TRBV7-9	TGTGCCAGCAGCGATACTAGCTACTCCTACGAGCAGTACTTC	CASSDTSYSYEQYF
TRBJ1-5	-	once	TRBV12-5	TGTGCTAGTAGTCCTCCCGGAGAAATCAATCAGCCCCAGCATTTT	CASSPPGEINQPQHF
TRBJ2-5	-	-	TRBV2	TGTGCCAGCGGGAGAGTCCAAGAGACCCAGTACTTC	CASGRVQETQYF
TRBJ2-5	-	-	TRBV4-1	TGCGCCAGCAGCCAAGATCAGGCAGGAGAGACCCAGTACTTC	CASSQDQAGETQYF
TRBJ2-7	-	few	TRBV28	TGTGCCAGCAGCCTAGACCGAAACGAGCAGTACTTC	CASSLDRNEQYF